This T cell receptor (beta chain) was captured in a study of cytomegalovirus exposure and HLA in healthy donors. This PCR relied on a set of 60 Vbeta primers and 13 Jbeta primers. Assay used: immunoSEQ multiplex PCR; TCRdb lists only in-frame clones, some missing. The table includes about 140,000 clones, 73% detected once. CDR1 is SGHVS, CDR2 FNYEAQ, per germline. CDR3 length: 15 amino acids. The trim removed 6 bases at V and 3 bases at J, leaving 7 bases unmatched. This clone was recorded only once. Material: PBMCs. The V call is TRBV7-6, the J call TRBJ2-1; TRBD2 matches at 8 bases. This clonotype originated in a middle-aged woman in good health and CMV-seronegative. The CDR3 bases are TGTGCCAGCAGTCCCAGCGGGGGAAACTACAATGAGCAGTTCTTC. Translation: CASSPSGGNYNEQFF. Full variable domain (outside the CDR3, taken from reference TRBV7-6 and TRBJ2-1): GAGVSQSPRYKVTKRGQDVALRCDPISGHVSLYWYRQALGQGPEFLTYFNYEAQQDKSGLPNDRFSAERPEGSISTLTIQRTEQRDSAMYRCASSPSGGNYNEQFFGPGTRLTVL.